This T cell receptor beta chain was sequenced in a study of blood T cell repertoires in COVID-19. Study at large: Collection of acute and convalescent COVID-19 samples took place in the United States, Italy and Spain. From T cells, B-cell-depleted T cells, or PBMCs came the material, which was cDNA or gDNA.

Under the authors' procedure: How many nucleated cells were present was estimated from reference gene primer amplification. The assay was immunoSEQ multiplex PCR, and TCRdb's table has in-frame clones only and misses some. V and J calls and clone size are copied from that table; D and trimming were computed from the DNA. The repertoire consists of 95,000 to 100,000 clones, with roughly 90% occurring once and the leading ten covering around 4.3%. Seattle's enrolled individuals joined amid active infection and were then monitored longitudinally. CDR1 is LNHDA, CDR2 SQIVND, per germline (reference sequence). This CDR3 contains 16 residues. Losses at the gene ends were 6 bases for V and 0 bases for J; bases not matched to a gene: 9.

The source material was peripheral blood. The V gene is TRBV19, the J gene TRBJ1-1, with TRBD1 matching over 8 bases. The sequence was obtained from a human donor with COVID-19, enrolled during active disease. The donor label of this sample is uncertain. Here the CDR3 reads CASRLTGAGVNTEAFF. The DNA of the CDR3 is TGTGCCAGTAGATTGACAGGGGCGGGGGTGAACACTGAAGCTTTCTTT.